Each of the 32 T cell receptor beta chains below was sequenced from the same sample in a study of CXCR3-negative and CXCR3-positive naive CD8 T cells. Through 5' RACE with UMI labels, the TRB cDNA libraries were prepared. TCRdb re-called the 5' RACE reads; every CDR3 protein appears as one record, without DNA. The sample has fewer than 60,000 distinct CDR3 sequences, and its top ten clones hold roughly 19%. Sequencing was carried out using memory CD8+ T cells from blood. The receptors derive from a human donor in good health. Some clones in this sample may be carry-over from other donors' samples.

This rearrangement joins TRBV7-8 to TRBJ2-3. The CDR3 is made up of 13 amino acids. Germline V CDR1 and CDR2: SGHVS, FQNEAQ. CDR3 amino acids: CASSSDPTDTQYF.

The V call is TRBV14, the J call TRBJ2-1; TCRdb outputs TRBD1, but without DNA this stays unchecked. The CDR3 contains 13 residues. From germline, CDR1 is SGHDN and CDR2 FVKESK. The CDR3 reads CASSLPPGNEQFF.

The V and J genes are TRBV29-1 and TRBJ2-3; TCRdb proposes TRBD2, but this gene call is untestable without DNA. The germline CDR1 and CDR2 sequences are SQVTM and ANQGSEA. This CDR3 is 17 amino acids long. CDR3 in amino acids: CSVDGLAGDSRTDTQYF.

The chain uses TRBV27 and TRBJ2-5; without DNA, the TCRdb call of TRBD2 cannot be checked. This CDR3 spans 19 amino acids. CDR1 and CDR2 (germline): MNHEY, SMNVEV (reference sequence). CDR3 in amino acids: CASSSLGRTKSGLSETQYF.

This chain connects TRBV29-1 to TRBJ2-3; TCRdb calls TRBD1, which cannot be checked without DNA. The CDR3 extends over 18 amino acids. The germline CDR1 and CDR2 sequences are SQVTM and ANQGSEA. This CDR3 reads CSVEDPGADRANTDTQYF.

The V and J genes are TRBV9 and TRBJ1-6. The CDR3 runs 15 residues. Germline V gene data show CDR1 as SGDLS and CDR2 as YYNGEE. The CDR3 spells CASSTQSSYNSPLHF.

The chain combines TRBV24-1 with TRBJ2-2; the TCRdb call, TRBD2, lacks DNA for checking. This CDR3 region has 16 residues. Per the germline V gene, CDR1 is KGHDR and CDR2 is SFDVKD. CDR3: CATSDSREGLTGELFF.

This chain uses TRBV10-3 with TRBJ2-1. Germline CDR1 ENHRY, CDR2 SYGVKD. The CDR3 has 12 residues. CDR3 sequence: CATGTPDNEQFF.

The rearrangement uses TRBV7-9 and TRBJ2-3; lacking DNA, the TRBD1 call made by TCRdb goes unchecked. Looked up from germline, CDR1 is SEHNR and CDR2 is FQNEAQ (reference sequence). The CDR3 runs to 17 residues. The CDR3 reads CASSLAPLQGSPDTQYF.

The V and J genes are TRBV13 and TRBJ2-7. The CDR3 consists of 14 residues. Germline CDR1 reads PRHDT; CDR2 reads FYEKMQ (reference sequence). The CDR3 protein is CASSSRTDSYEQYF.

The chain joins TRBV6-5 to TRBJ1-3; TCRdb reports TRBD1, a call that lacks DNA to check it against. Per germline, CDR1 MNHEY and CDR2 SVGAGI. The CDR3 consists of 19 residues. The CDR3 reads CASSTRGRTGGQPGNTIYF.

CDR3 in amino acids: CSAPSDRDRGVDTEAFF. The chain has TRBV20-1 and TRBJ1-1; the TCRdb D gene call, TRBD1, has no DNA to confirm it. Looked up from germline, CDR1 is DFQATT and CDR2 is SNEGSKA (reference sequence). The CDR3 is made up of 17 amino acids.

The chain links TRBV28 to TRBJ2-5; no DNA is available, so the TRBD2 call from TCRdb remains unchecked. Germline values: CDR1 MDHEN, CDR2 SYDVKM. CDR3 length: 13 residues. CDR3 residues: CASTLLGLETQYF.

This chain connects TRBV12-3 or TRBV12-4 to TRBJ2-3; the TCRdb D gene call, TRBD1, has no DNA to confirm it. The CDR3 consists of 14 residues. CDR3 in amino acids: CASSTTGTTDTQYF.

The V and J genes are TRBV4-1 and TRBJ2-3; TCRdb names TRBD1, which stays unverified in the absence of DNA. The CDR3 spans 17 residues. Germline-derived CDR1 and CDR2 are MGHRA and YSYEKL. The CDR3: CASSFSTGGPPTDTQYF.

The chain links TRBV4-3 to TRBJ2-2; TCRdb picks TRBD1, but there is no DNA to check that call. The V gene's germline CDR1 is LGHNA and CDR2 YSLEER. CDR3 length: 18 residues. The CDR3 region is CASSQVARGITNTGELFF.

The chain is built from TRBV7-9 and TRBJ2-4; TCRdb's D call, TRBD1, is unchecked because there is no DNA. CDR3 length: 15 residues. The germline V gene has CDR1 SEHNR and CDR2 FQNEAQ (reference sequence). This CDR3 reads CASTPDRATKNIQYF.

V gene TRBV7-9 combines with J gene TRBJ2-1; the D gene TCRdb calls, TRBD1, cannot be checked with no DNA. The CDR3 loop spans 13 amino acids. Germline CDR1 reads SEHNR; CDR2 reads FQNEAQ (reference sequence). The chain's CDR3 is CASSFGPESEQFF. Variable domain in full (rest from reference TRBV7-9 and TRBJ2-1): DTGVSQNPRHKITKRGQNVTFRCDPISEHNRLYWYRQTLGQGPEFLTYFQNEAQLEKSRLLSDRFSAERPKGSFSTLEIQRTEQGDSAMYLCASSFGPESEQFFGPGTRLTVL.

The chain joins TRBV29-1 to TRBJ2-7; TCRdb calls TRBD1, which cannot be checked without DNA. The germline gives CDR1 SQVTM, CDR2 ANQGSEA. The CDR3 contains 13 residues. This CDR3 reads CSVGTGGIYEQYF.

This chain links TRBV20-1 with TRBJ2-3; TCRdb designates TRBD2, a call that cannot be tested without DNA. Germline V gives CDR1 DFQATT, CDR2 SNEGSKA (reference sequence). The CDR3 has 16 amino acids. CDR3 sequence: CSARDIWRGSTDTQYF.

The CDR3 protein is CASSPLAGRDYSGANVLTF. The chain is built from TRBV19 and TRBJ2-6; TCRdb gives TRBD2 as the D gene, but with no DNA this cannot be confirmed. Germline V CDR1 and CDR2: LNHDA, SQIVND (reference sequence). This CDR3 region has 19 residues. The full variable domain, completed using reference TRBV19 and TRBJ2-6, is DGGITQSPKYLFRKEGQNVTLSCEQNLNHDAMYWYRQDPGQGLRLIYYSQIVNDFQKGDIAEGYSVSREKKESFPLTVTSAQKNPTAFYLCASSPLAGRDYSGANVLTFGAGSRLTVL.

The V and J genes are TRBV7-9 and TRBJ1-5; TCRdb's D call, TRBD1, is unchecked because there is no DNA. Per the germline V gene, CDR1 is SEHNR and CDR2 is FQNEAQ (reference sequence). The CDR3 covers 15 residues. CDR3 region: CASTPTGASNQPQHF. Variable domain in full (rest from reference TRBV7-9 and TRBJ1-5): DTGVSQNPRHKITKRGQNVTFRCDPISEHNRLYWYRQTLGQGPEFLTYFQNEAQLEKSRLLSDRFSAERPKGSFSTLEIQRTEQGDSAMYLCASTPTGASNQPQHFGDGTRLSIL.

The V and J genes are TRBV7-3 and TRBJ2-1. The germline gives CDR1 SGHTA, CDR2 FQGTGA. The CDR3 has 15 amino acids. The CDR3 sequence: CASSLVGSSYNEQFF. The whole variable domain, filled in from reference TRBV7-3 and TRBJ2-1, reads GAGVSQTPSNKVTEKGKYVELRCDPISGHTALYWYRQSLGQGPEFLIYFQGTGAADDSGLPNDRFFAVRPEGSVSTLKIQRTERGDSAVYLCASSLVGSSYNEQFFGPGTRLTVL.

V gene TRBV28 combines with J gene TRBJ2-3; TCRdb lists TRBD1, though no DNA is available to test this call. The CDR3 runs to 14 residues. CDR1 is MDHEN, CDR2 SYDVKM, per germline. CDR3 amino acids: CASSSPGGADTQYF.

V gene TRBV7-9 combines with J gene TRBJ2-7. This CDR3 spans 11 amino acids. Germline assignment: CDR1 SEHNR and CDR2 FQNEAQ (reference sequence). This CDR3 is CASSKNYEQYF.

The V and J genes are TRBV12-3 or TRBV12-4 and TRBJ2-7; there is no DNA to check the TCRdb D call of TRBD1. This CDR3 is built from 17 residues. The CDR3 protein is CASSHEATGGRGYEQYF.

The chain joins TRBV29-1 to TRBJ2-7; the D gene TCRdb calls, TRBD2, cannot be checked with no DNA. Germline-derived CDR1 and CDR2 are SQVTM and ANQGSEA. CDR3 length: 13 residues. CDR3 sequence reads: CSVEVGLAYEQYF.

V and J are TRBV13 and TRBJ2-5; the D call of TRBD1 rests on TCRdb alone, since no DNA is present to check it. The CDR3 has 17 amino acids. In germline, CDR1 is PRHDT, CDR2 FYEKMQ (reference sequence). The CDR3 sequence: CASSLKGTGGRMETQYF.

CDR3 region: CASSDDVGTPTGELFF. The rearrangement joins TRBV6-4 to TRBJ2-2. Germline V gives CDR1 MRHNA, CDR2 SNTAGT. The CDR3 is made up of 16 amino acids.

The chain recombines TRBV29-1 with TRBJ2-7; TCRdb returns TRBD1, unconfirmable since there is no DNA. The CDR3 spans 13 residues. Germline-derived CDR1 and CDR2 are SQVTM and ANQGSEA. The CDR3 sequence is CSVQTGLSYEQYF.

The gene calls are TRBV6-5 and TRBJ2-7; TCRdb indicates TRBD1, and absent DNA this call remains unverified. Germline V gene data show CDR1 as MNHEY and CDR2 as SVGAGI. The CDR3 contains 16 residues. The CDR3 loop is CASSQPPGRRSYEQYF.

V and J are TRBV29-1 and TRBJ2-7; TCRdb outputs TRBD1, but without DNA this stays unchecked. The CDR3 totals 11 residues. Looked up from germline, CDR1 is SQVTM and CDR2 is ANQGSEA. The CDR3 spells CSVGTAYEQYF.